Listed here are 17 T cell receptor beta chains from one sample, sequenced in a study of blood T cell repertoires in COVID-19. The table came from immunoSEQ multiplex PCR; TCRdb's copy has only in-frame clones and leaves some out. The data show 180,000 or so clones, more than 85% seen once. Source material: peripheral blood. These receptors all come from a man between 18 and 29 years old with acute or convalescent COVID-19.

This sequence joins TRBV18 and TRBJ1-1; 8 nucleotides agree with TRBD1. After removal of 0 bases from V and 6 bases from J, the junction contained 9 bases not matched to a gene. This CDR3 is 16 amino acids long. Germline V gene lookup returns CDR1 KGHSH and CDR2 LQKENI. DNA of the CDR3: TGTGCCAGCTCACCACCCACAGGGGGGGGGAGCGCTGAAGCTTTCTTT. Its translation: CASSPPTGGGSAEAFF.

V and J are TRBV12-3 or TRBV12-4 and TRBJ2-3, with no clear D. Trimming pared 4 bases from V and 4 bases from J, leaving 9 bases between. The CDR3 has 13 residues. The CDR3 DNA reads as TGTGCCAGCAGTTCTTTCGTATCAGATACGCAGTATTTT. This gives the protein CASSSFVSDTQYF.

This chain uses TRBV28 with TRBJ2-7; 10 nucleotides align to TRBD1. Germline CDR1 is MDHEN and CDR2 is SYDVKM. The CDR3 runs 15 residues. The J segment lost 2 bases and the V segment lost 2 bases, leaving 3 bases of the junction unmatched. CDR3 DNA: TGTGCCAGCAGTTTAGGGGACAGGGGTCCCTACGAGCAGTACGTC. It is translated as CASSLGDRGPYEQYV.

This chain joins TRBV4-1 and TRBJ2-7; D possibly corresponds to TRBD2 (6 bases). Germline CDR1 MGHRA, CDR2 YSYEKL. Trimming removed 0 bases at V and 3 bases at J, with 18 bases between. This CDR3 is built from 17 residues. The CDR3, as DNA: TGCGCCAGCAGCCAAGATCGAACGCTAATCGGGAGCTACGAGCAGTACTTC. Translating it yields CASSQDRTLIGSYEQYF.

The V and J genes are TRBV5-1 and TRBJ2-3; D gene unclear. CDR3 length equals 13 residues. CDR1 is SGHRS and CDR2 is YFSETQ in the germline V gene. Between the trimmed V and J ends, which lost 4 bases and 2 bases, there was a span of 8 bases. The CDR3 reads CASSVEHTDTQYF. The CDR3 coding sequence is TGCGCCAGCAGCGTGGAGCACACAGATACGCAGTATTTT.

Here the CDR3 reads CASSYGTKNSPLHF. The CDR3 DNA reads TGTGCCAGCAGTTACGGGACAAAAAATTCACCCCTCCACTTT. J is TRBJ1-6 and V is TRBV6-6; D is perhaps TRBD1 (6 bases). The germline gives CDR1 MNHNY, CDR2 SVGAGI (reference sequence). Trimming took 2 bases from V and 7 from J, leaving 9 bases between them. The CDR3 consists of 14 residues.

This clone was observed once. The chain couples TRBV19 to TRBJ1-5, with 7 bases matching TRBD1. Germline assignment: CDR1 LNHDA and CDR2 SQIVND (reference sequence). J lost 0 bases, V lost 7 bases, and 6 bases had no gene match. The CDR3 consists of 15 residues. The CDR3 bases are TGTGCCAGTATGGGGACAGTAAGTAGCAATCAGCCCCAGCATTTT. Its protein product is CASMGTVSSNQPQHF.

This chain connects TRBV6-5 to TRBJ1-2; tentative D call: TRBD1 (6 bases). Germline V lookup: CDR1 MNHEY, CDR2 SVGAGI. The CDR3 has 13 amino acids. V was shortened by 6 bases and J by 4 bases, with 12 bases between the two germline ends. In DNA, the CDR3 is TGTGCCAGCAGCTCAGGGGTAGGCTATGGCTACACCTTC. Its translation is CASSSGVGYGYTF.

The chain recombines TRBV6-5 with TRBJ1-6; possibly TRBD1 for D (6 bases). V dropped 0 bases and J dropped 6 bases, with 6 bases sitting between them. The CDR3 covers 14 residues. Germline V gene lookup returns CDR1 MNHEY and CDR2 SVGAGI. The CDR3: CASSYSDSNSPLHF. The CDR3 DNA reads TGTGCCAGCAGTTACTCGGACAGTAATTCACCCCTCCACTTT.

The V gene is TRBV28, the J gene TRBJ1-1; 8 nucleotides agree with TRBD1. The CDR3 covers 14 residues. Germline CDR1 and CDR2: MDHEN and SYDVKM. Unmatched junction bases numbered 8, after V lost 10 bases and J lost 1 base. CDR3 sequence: CATTGGLGNTEAFF. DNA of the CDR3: TGTGCCACCACAGGGGGTTTGGGGAACACTGAAGCTTTCTTT.

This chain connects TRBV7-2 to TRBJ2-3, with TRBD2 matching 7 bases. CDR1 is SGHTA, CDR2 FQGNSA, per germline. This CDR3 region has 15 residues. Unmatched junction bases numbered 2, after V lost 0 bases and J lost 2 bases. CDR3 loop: CASSLAGGTTDTQYF. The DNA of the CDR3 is TGTGCCAGCAGCTTAGCGGGGGGGACCACAGATACGCAGTATTTT.

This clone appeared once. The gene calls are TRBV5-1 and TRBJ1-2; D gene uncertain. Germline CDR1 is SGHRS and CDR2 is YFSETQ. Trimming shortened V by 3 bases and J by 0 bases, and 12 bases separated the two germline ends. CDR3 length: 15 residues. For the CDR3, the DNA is TGCGCCAGCAGCTCCTCCGGGAAGACTAACTATGGCTACACCTTC. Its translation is CASSSSGKTNYGYTF.

In DNA form, the CDR3 reads TGTGCCAGTAGTAGCGGGGGGGCCTTAGGCGAGCAGTACTTC. It translates to CASSSGGALGEQYF. The V call is TRBV19, the J call TRBJ2-7; TRBD2 matches at 9 bases. With V trimmed by 4 bases and J by 6 bases, 7 bases remained unmatched. From germline, CDR1 is LNHDA and CDR2 SQIVND (reference sequence). The length of the CDR3 is 14 residues.

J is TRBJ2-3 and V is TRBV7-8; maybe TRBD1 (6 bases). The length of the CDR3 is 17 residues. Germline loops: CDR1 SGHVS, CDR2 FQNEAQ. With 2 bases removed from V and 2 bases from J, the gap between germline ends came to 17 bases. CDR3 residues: CASSLLVPGHSTDTQYF. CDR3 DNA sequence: TGTGCCAGCAGCTTATTGGTTCCGGGACACTCCACAGATACGCAGTATTTT.

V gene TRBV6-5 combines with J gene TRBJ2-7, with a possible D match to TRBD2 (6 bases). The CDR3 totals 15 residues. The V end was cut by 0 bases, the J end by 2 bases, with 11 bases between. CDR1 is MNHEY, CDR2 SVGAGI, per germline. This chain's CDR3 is CASSYSSEGPYEQYF. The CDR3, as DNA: TGTGCCAGCAGTTACTCTTCGGAGGGGCCCTACGAGCAGTACTTC.

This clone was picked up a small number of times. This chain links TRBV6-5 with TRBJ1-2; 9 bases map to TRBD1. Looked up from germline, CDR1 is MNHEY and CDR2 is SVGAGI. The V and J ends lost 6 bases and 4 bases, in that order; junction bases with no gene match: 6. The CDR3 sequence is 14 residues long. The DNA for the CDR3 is TGTGCCAGCAGCGACGGGACAGGGACCTATGGCTACACCTTC. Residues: CASSDGTGTYGYTF.

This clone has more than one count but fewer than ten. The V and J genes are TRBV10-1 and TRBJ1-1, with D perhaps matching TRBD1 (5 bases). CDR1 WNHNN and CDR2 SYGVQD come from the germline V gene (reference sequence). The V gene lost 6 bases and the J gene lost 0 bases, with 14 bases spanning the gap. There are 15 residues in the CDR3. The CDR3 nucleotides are TGCGCCAGCAGGGCTAACCGGGGGATGAACACTGAAGCTTTCTTT. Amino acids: CASRANRGMNTEAFF.